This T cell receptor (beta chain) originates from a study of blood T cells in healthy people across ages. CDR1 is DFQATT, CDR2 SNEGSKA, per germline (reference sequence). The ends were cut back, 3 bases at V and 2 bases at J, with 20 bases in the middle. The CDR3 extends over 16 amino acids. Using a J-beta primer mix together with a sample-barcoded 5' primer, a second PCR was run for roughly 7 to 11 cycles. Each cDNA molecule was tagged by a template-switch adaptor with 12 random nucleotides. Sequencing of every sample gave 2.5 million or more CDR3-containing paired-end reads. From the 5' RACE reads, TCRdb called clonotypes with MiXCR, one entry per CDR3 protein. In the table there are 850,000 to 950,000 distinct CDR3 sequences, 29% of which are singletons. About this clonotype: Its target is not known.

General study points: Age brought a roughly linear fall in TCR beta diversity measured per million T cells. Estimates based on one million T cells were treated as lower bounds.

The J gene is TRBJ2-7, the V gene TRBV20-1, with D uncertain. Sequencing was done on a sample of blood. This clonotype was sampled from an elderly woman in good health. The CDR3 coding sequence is TGCAGTGCTAGCAACATTCGACGGGTAACAGCCTACGAGCAGTACTTC. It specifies CSASNIRRVTAYEQYF.